Listed here are 10 T cell receptor beta chains from one sample, sequenced in a study of T cells in Graves' hyperthyroidism and ophthalmopathy. Using RNA transcripts as the source, TCR beta CDR3 regions were amplified. TCR CDR3 regions were first amplified by RT-PCR with HTBI primers. Each CDR3 protein gets one entry after TCRdb re-called the multiplex PCR reads with MiXCR. In the table there are 400,000 to 500,000 distinct CDR3 sequences, around 13% of which are singletons. The sequenced sample consisted of blood. Source of these receptors: a young woman with Graves' hyperthyroidism.

The J gene is TRBJ1-4, the V gene TRBV11-2; weak D call: TRBD1 (6 bases). This CDR3 is 16 amino acids long. Trimming removed 1 base from V and 12 bases from J, with 21 bases in between. The germline V gene encodes CDR1 SGHAT and CDR2 FQNNGV. CDR3 sequence: CASSLAPGGAWKELFF. CDR3 in DNA: TGTGCCAGCAGCTTAGCCCCGGGGGGCGCCTGGAAGGAACTGTTTTTT.

This clonotype was seen more than once but under ten times. V usage is TRBV10-3 and J usage is TRBJ2-2; tentative D call: TRBD2 (7 bases). Trimming shortened V by 5 bases and J by 4 bases, and 14 bases separated the two germline ends. There are 15 residues in the CDR3. Germline assignment: CDR1 ENHRY and CDR2 SYGVKD. The DNA for the CDR3 is TGTGCCATCAGTAGTGGGGGGGCGAGCACCGGGGAGCTGTTTTTT. Translation gives CAISSGGASTGELFF.

The J gene is TRBJ2-2, the V gene TRBV7-3; possible D gene TRBD2, 5 bases. Between the trimmed V and J ends, which lost 6 bases and 10 bases, there was a span of 18 bases. Per the germline V gene, CDR1 is SGHTA and CDR2 is FQGTGA. The CDR3 contains 14 residues. The CDR3 DNA is TGTGCCAGCAGGCCGGTCGGGATTCAGGAGGAGCTGTTTTTT. This codes for CASRPVGIQEELFF.

This clonotype was found many times. V gene TRBV5-1 combines with J gene TRBJ2-7; 9 bases match TRBD2. This CDR3 has 15 residues. J was trimmed by 2 bases and V by 4 bases; bases with no gene match: 7. The germline CDR1 and CDR2 sequences are SGHRS and YFSETQ. The CDR3 loop is CASSLGLAPPYEQYF. For the CDR3, the DNA is TGCGCCAGCAGCCTCGGACTAGCGCCTCCCTACGAGCAGTACTTC.

This clonotype has more than one count but fewer than ten. The rearrangement links TRBV7-9 to TRBJ1-5, with D unresolved. The CDR3 totals 16 residues. Trimming took 4 bases from V and 8 from J, leaving 21 bases between them. Germline V CDR1 and CDR2: SEHNR, FQNEAQ (reference sequence). The CDR3, as DNA: TGTGCCAGCAGCTCGACTGACCCCTCTCCTCGAGAGCCCCAGCATTTT. Translation: CASSSTDPSPREPQHF.

This clonotype has a count of ten or more. The chain carries TRBV25-1 and TRBJ2-7, with unresolved D. The germline gives CDR1 MGHDK, CDR2 SYGVNS. This CDR3 is built from 13 residues. V lost 4 bases and J 2 bases, leaving 9 bases between the germline ends. CDR3 residues: CASSAPKPYEQYF. DNA for the CDR3: TGTGCCAGCAGTGCACCCAAGCCCTACGAGCAGTACTTC.

This clonotype has at least ten counts. The chain carries TRBV20-1 and TRBJ1-1, with TRBD1 as a possible D gene (6 bases). V was shortened by 1 base and J by 1 base, with 13 bases between the two germline ends. This CDR3 comprises 15 residues. From germline, CDR1 is DFQATT and CDR2 SNEGSKA (reference sequence). Written as DNA, the CDR3 is TGCAGTGCTAGAGCGGGGGCACGGTCGAACACTGAAGCTTTCTTT. Amino acids: CSARAGARSNTEAFF.

In its sample, this clonotype was seen many times. V gene TRBV6-2 or TRBV6-3 combines with J gene TRBJ2-2; TRBD1 is a possible D gene (5 bases). The germline V gene encodes CDR1 MNHEY and CDR2 SVGEGT. This CDR3 contains 16 residues. The ends were cut back, 0 bases at V and 0 bases at J, with 8 bases in the middle. This chain's CDR3 is CASSYSTEANTGELFF. In DNA, the CDR3 is TGTGCCAGCAGTTACTCGACAGAGGCGAACACCGGGGAGCTGTTTTTT.

This chain connects TRBV14 to TRBJ2-7, with a weak D call TRBD2 (5 bases). There are 14 residues in the CDR3. The germline gives CDR1 SGHDN, CDR2 FVKESK. Trimming took 1 base from V and 6 from J, leaving 13 bases between them. In nucleotides, the CDR3 is TGTGCCAGCAGCCAAGCCAGCCGCGGGCTCGAGCAGTACTTC. This sequence encodes CASSQASRGLEQYF.

V usage is TRBV7-2 and J usage is TRBJ2-7; D possibly corresponds to TRBD1 (5 bases). The V end lost 11 bases, the J end lost 0 bases, and 23 bases lay between the germline ends. Germline V lookup: CDR1 SGHTA, CDR2 FQGNSA. The CDR3 is 16 residues long. The CDR3 coding sequence is TGTGCCTGGGCCCGCCGCCAGGGCGCCTTCTCCTACGAGCAGTACTTC. The encoded protein is CAWARRQGAFSYEQYF.